This TCR beta chain was retrieved from a study of blood T cell repertoires in COVID-19. Study background: Material from acute and convalescent COVID-19 was sourced from the United States, Italy and Spain. T cells, B-cell-depleted T cells, or PBMCs provided the cDNA or gDNA that served as material.

Germline assignment: CDR1 SGHKS and CDR2 YYEKEE (reference sequence). Trimming took 2 bases from V and 6 from J; bases not matched to a gene: 8. This CDR3 comprises 15 residues. Original data processing: How many nucleated cells were present was estimated from reference gene primer amplification. The protocol was immunoSEQ multiplex PCR, while the TCRdb copy is restricted to in-frame clones and leaves out a portion. V, J and clone size are taken as reported in that table, and D and trimming were inferred from the DNA itself. The sample yields about 100,000 clones, less than 90% seen once. The rearrangement joins TRBV5-5 to TRBJ1-2; 9 nucleotides agree with TRBD1. Sequenced sample: peripheral blood. The TCR was taken from a man older than 75 with acute or convalescent COVID-19. The CDR3, as DNA: TGTGCCAGCAGCTTTTATCCGGACAGGGGAAATGGCTACACCTTC. This translates into CASSFYPDRGNGYTF.